A single sample gave rise to the 14 T cell receptor beta chains below, sequenced in a study of tumor-infiltrating lymphocytes in oesophageal squamous cell carcinoma. One entry per CDR3 protein results from TCRdb running MiXCR on the PCR reads. Here the sample spans around 20,000 distinct CDR3 sequences, 35% to 50% being singletons. Sequenced input: esophageal tumor tissue. All receptors come from a male donor with esophageal squamous cell carcinoma.

Of note for this clonotype: The CDR3 end shows no conserved phenylalanine or tryptophan, and so a read error is likely. The limits of the CDR3 on the DNA are not certain, so only TCRdb's listed CDR3 is given. V and J are TRBV6-2 or TRBV6-3 and TRBJ2-3; the table's TRBD1 call for D was not verified on the DNA. The CDR3 is 14 residues long, ends included. CDR1 MNHEY and CDR2 SVGEGT come from the germline V gene. CDR3 sequence reads: CASSRTELEQFFGP.

Concerning this clonotype: A read error is likely, as this CDR3 ends without the conserved phenylalanine or tryptophan. The limits of the CDR3 on the DNA are not certain, so only TCRdb's listed CDR3 is given. This rearrangement joins TRBV12-3 or TRBV12-4 to TRBJ2-1; no DNA check was done on the table's D call, TRBD2. Ends included, the CDR3 has 13 residues. The CDR3 loop is CASSVGSGYTFGS.

This clonotype came up once. The germline gene is not matched at one end of the junction; a read error may be the cause. This rearrangement joins TRBV6-9 to TRBJ2-3; D is possibly TRBD2 (5 bases). CDR3 length equals 15 residues. Germline values: CDR1 MNHGY, CDR2 SVAAGI. CDR3 bases: TGCGCCAGCAGTGAGTCCGGGGTCCAGACAGATACGCAGTATTTT. It translates to CASSESGVQTDTQYF.

This chain uses TRBV6-1 with TRBJ2-7; TRBD1 might be the D (7 bases). Germline V gene data show CDR1 as MNHNS and CDR2 as SASEGT. This CDR3 has 13 amino acids. The germline V and J ends were trimmed by 10 bases and 0 bases, with 13 bases remaining between them. The CDR3 loop reads CATGGQSSYEQYF. The CDR3 bases are TGTGCCACCGGGGGACAGAGCTCCTACGAGCAGTACTTC.

V and J are TRBV7-2 and TRBJ2-4; no clear D. TRBJ2-7 explains the end of the DNA better; the J call may be wrong. CDR3 length: 16 amino acids. Looked up from germline, CDR1 is SGHTA and CDR2 is FQGNSA. The CDR3 nucleotides are TGTGCCAGCAGCCTCGGGCGCGTAAATACTATCTACGAGCAGTACTTC. Translation gives CASSLGRVNTIYEQYF.

The CDR3: CASSPVWRWGQNTQYF. The CDR3 DNA is TGTGCCAGCAGCCCGGTCTGGCGGTGGGGCCAAAATACGCAGTATTTT. This chain connects TRBV5-6 to TRBJ2-3; TRBD1 is a possible D gene (5 bases). CDR3 length equals 16 residues. The V gene lost 4 bases and the J gene lost 7 bases, with 22 bases spanning the gap. CDR1 SGHDT and CDR2 YYEEEE come from the germline V gene.

On this clonotype itself: Without the conserved terminal phenylalanine or tryptophan, this CDR3 likely stems from a read error. The DNA is omitted, as the CDR3 cannot be located on it reliably, and the CDR3 follows TCRdb's listing. The rearrangement links TRBV7-9 to TRBJ2-3; the listed D gene, TRBD1, was not tested against the DNA. Looked up from germline, CDR1 is SEHNR and CDR2 is FQNEAQ (reference sequence). Counting both end residues, the CDR3 totals 14 amino acids. The CDR3 sequence: CASSLGAYEQYFGP.

This clonotype came up a few times. This chain uses TRBV9 with TRBJ2-5, with 7 bases that match TRBD2. With 0 bases clipped from V and 1 base from J, the junction kept 6 bases outside the gene matches. The CDR3 contains 16 residues. The V gene's germline CDR1 is SGDLS and CDR2 YYNGEE. The CDR3 spells CASSVEELAGQETQYF. The CDR3, as DNA: TGTGCCAGCAGCGTAGAAGAATTAGCGGGCCAAGAGACCCAGTACTTC.

This clonotype was picked up many times. The chain is built from TRBV11-3 and TRBJ2-3; 9 bases match TRBD1. The germline V gene encodes CDR1 SGHNT and CDR2 YENEEA. The ends lost 0 bases at V and 5 bases at J; junction bases unmatched: 6. This CDR3 has 16 amino acids. CDR3 sequence: CASSLEGTGSRDTQYF. In DNA form, the CDR3 reads TGTGCCAGCAGCTTAGAGGGGACAGGGTCCCGAGATACGCAGTATTTT.

On this clonotype: Mismatch with germline at one junction end may stem from a read error. The V gene is TRBV7-7, the J gene TRBJ2-5; TRBD1 matches 7 bases. The CDR3 has 15 amino acids. The germline V gene has CDR1 SSHAT and CDR2 FNYEAQ (reference sequence). The CDR3: CASSLASTGYETQYF. The CDR3 DNA follows: TGTGCTAGCAGCTTAGCGTCGACAGGGTACGAGACCCAGTACTTC.

This clonotype was found many times. This chain joins TRBV5-5 and TRBJ2-7; no reliable D call. The CDR3 loop spans 13 amino acids. CDR1 SGHKS and CDR2 YYEKEE come from the germline V gene (reference sequence). V was cut by 2 bases and J by 0 bases, with 6 bases left in between. The CDR3 DNA reads as TGTGCCAGCAGCTTCTCAAGCTCCTACGAGCAGTACTTC. Its translation is CASSFSSSYEQYF.

This clonotype appeared a few times. The chain is built from TRBV11-2 and TRBJ2-5; D is unresolved. Gene TRBJ2-1 matches the end of the DNA better, so the J call may be wrong. CDR3 length: 14 residues. Germline CDR1 and CDR2: SGHAT and FQNNGV. CDR3 nucleotide sequence: TGTGCCAGCAGCACAAGCCCAGATCCGAATGAGCAGTTCTTC. Amino acid sequence: CASSTSPDPNEQFF.

In the case of this clonotype: Relative to the germline gene, one junction end is altered; a read error may explain this. The V gene is TRBV7-6, the J gene TRBJ2-5; 10 bases agree with TRBD2. Near its end, the DNA agrees better with TRBJ2-1, so the J call may be wrong. CDR1 and CDR2 from the germline V gene are SGHVS and FNYEAQ. CDR3 length: 13 amino acids. The CDR3 coding sequence is TGTGCTAGCAGCTTAGCGGGAGGCGTTGAGCAGTTCTTC. Its translation: CASSLAGGVEQFF.

This chain connects TRBV7-3 to TRBJ2-3, with a weak D call TRBD2 (5 bases). V lost 5 bases and J 14 bases, leaving 20 bases between the germline ends. This CDR3 is built from 13 residues. CDR1 is SGHTA, CDR2 FQGTGA, per germline. CDR3 nucleotide sequence: TGTGCCAGCAGCCCCCAAATGACCGGGGAGCTGTATTTT. It translates to CASSPQMTGELYF.